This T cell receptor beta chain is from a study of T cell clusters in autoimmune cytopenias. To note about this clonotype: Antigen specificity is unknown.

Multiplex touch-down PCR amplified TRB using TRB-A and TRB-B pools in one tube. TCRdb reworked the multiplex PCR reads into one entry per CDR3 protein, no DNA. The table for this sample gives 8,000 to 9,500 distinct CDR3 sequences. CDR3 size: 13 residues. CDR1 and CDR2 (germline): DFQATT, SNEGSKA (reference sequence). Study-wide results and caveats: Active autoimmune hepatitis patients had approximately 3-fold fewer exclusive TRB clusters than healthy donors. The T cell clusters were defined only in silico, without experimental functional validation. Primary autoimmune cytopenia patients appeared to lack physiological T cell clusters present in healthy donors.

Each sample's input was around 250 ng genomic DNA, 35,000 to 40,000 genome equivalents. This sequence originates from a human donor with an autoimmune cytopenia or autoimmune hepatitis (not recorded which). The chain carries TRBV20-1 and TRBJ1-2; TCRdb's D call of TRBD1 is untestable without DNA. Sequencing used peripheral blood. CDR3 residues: CSARRQGAHGYTF.